The clone carrying this TCR beta chain was detected ten times or more. Its antigen remains unknown. V was cut by 0 bases and J by 4 bases, with 9 bases left in between. Per the germline V gene, CDR1 is GTSNPN and CDR2 is SVGIG (reference sequence). The CDR3 is 13 amino acids. TCRdb independently ran MiXCR on the reads; one entry per CDR3 protein. The table lists under 200,000 distinct CDR3 sequences, roughly 9.8% of them singletons. These data originate in a study of T cell repertoires in cytomegalovirus infection. Broader study findings: Summed public TCR beta family frequency identified CMV carriers bearing the relevant HLA.

The chain employs TRBV30 and TRBJ1-1; D is undetermined. This clonotype was sampled from a human donor in good health (CMV status not recorded). Some clones in this sample may be carry-over from other donors' samples. The sequencing sample was made of PBMCs. The CDR3 region has the DNA TGTGCCTGGAGTGTACAAAGAAGCACTGAAGCTTTCTTT. Its protein product is CAWSVQRSTEAFF.